One sample yielded the 22 T cell receptor beta chains listed below, sequenced in a study of blood T cell repertoires in COVID-19. Method: immunoSEQ multiplex PCR; TCRdb's copy keeps in-frame clones and lacks some. The sample shows 360,000 or so clones, around four fifths of them seen only once. Source material: PBMCs or T cells enriched from blood (not recorded which). These TCRs come from a woman aged 50 to 60 who had recovered from COVID-19.

This clone is a singleton in its sample. The chain couples TRBV11-2 to TRBJ1-4; D unclear. Germline assignment: CDR1 SGHAT and CDR2 FQNNGV. V gave up 0 bases and J gave up 3 bases, with 14 bases separating them. The CDR3 is made up of 17 amino acids. This CDR3 is CASSLDTGSLSNEKLFF. For the CDR3, the DNA is TGTGCCAGCAGCTTAGATACGGGGTCCCTCTCTAATGAAAAACTGTTTTTT.

This clone was recorded only once. Here the CDR3 DNA reads TGTGCCAGCAGTCAAACTTTCTCCTACGAGCAGTACTTC. Encoded protein: CASSQTFSYEQYF. V usage is TRBV6-5 and J usage is TRBJ2-7; D not resolved. Trimming took off 5 bases at V and 0 bases at J, with 8 bases between the two ends. This CDR3 is 13 amino acids long. Germline CDR1 is MNHEY and CDR2 is SVGAGI.

The chain recombines TRBV7-6 with TRBJ2-5, with D possibly TRBD2 on 5 matching bases. This CDR3 is built from 15 residues. V was shortened by 1 base and J by 5 bases, with 14 bases between the two germline ends. The germline CDR1 and CDR2 sequences are SGHVS and FNYEAQ. The CDR3 DNA follows: TGTGCCAGCAGCTTAGAGCTCGCACGAGGGGAGACCCAGTACTTC. This translates into CASSLELARGETQYF.

The J gene is TRBJ1-2, the V gene TRBV6-1; D call uncertain. This CDR3 contains 14 residues. The germline CDR1 and CDR2 sequences are MNHNS and SASEGT. Trimming pared 1 base from V and 3 bases from J, leaving 9 bases between. The CDR3 spells CASSEVWGDYGYTF. CDR3 DNA: TGTGCCAGCAGTGAAGTATGGGGAGACTATGGCTACACCTTC.

The V call is TRBV7-6, the J call TRBJ1-1; tentatively, D is TRBD1 (6 bases). The CDR3 covers 16 residues. Per the germline V gene, CDR1 is SGHVS and CDR2 is FNYEAQ. Trimming left V 4 bases short and J 3 bases short, with 18 bases between. The CDR3 bases are TGTGCCAGCAGCTCGAATTGGTGGGACACAGACACTGAAGCTTTCTTT. It yields the protein CASSSNWWDTDTEAFF. Based on the CDR3 plus reference TRBV7-6 and TRBJ1-1, the full variable domain is GAGVSQSPRYKVTKRGQDVALRCDPISGHVSLYWYRQALGQGPEFLTYFNYEAQQDKSGLPNDRFSAERPEGSISTLTIQRTEQRDSAMYRCASSSNWWDTDTEAFFGQGTRLTVV.

The chain has TRBV6-2 or TRBV6-3 and TRBJ2-7, with unresolved D. This CDR3 has 14 residues. Per germline, CDR1 MNHEY and CDR2 SVGEGT. The V end was cut by 6 bases, the J end by 6 bases, with 18 bases between. The CDR3 DNA sequence: TGTGCCAGCAGCCCCACCCGAGACACGTCCGAGCAGTACTTC. Encoded protein: CASSPTRDTSEQYF.

This rearrangement joins TRBV9 to TRBJ2-2, with 8 nucleotides matching TRBD1. The CDR3 is 16 amino acids. Germline V gene sequence: CDR1 SGDLS, CDR2 YYNGEE. V shed 3 bases, J shed 2 bases, and the junction held 6 bases outside the gene matches. CDR3 in DNA: TGTGCCAGCAGCGACCCGGGACAGGACAACACCGGGGAGCTGTTTTTT. This gives the protein CASSDPGQDNTGELFF. The variable domain in full, completed from reference TRBV9 and TRBJ2-2, reads DSGVTQTPKHLITATGQRVTLRCSPRSGDLSVYWYQQSLDQGLQFLIQYYNGEERAKGNILERFSAQQFPDLHSELNLSSLELGDSALYFCASSDPGQDNTGELFFGEGSRLTVL.

J is TRBJ2-3 and V is TRBV9; tentative D call: TRBD2 (5 bases). The CDR3 runs 15 residues. V dropped 0 bases and J dropped 1 base, with 9 bases sitting between them. From germline, CDR1 is SGDLS and CDR2 YYNGEE. In DNA, the CDR3 is TGTGCCAGCAGCGTAGAGTTCGGGGGCACAGATACGCAGTATTTT. The encoded protein is CASSVEFGGTDTQYF.

This CDR3 is CASSREGGSLYEQYF. Here the CDR3 DNA reads TGTGCCAGCAGTCGGGAGGGGGGTAGCCTCTACGAGCAGTACTTC. The J gene is TRBJ2-7, the V gene TRBV2; 8 bases agree with TRBD2. CDR1 SNHLY and CDR2 FYNNEI come from the germline V gene. CDR3 length: 15 residues. J lost 3 bases, V lost 5 bases, and 9 bases had no gene match.

This chain uses TRBV29-1 with TRBJ1-4, with TRBD1 as a possible D gene (6 bases). Germline CDR1 and CDR2: SQVTM and ANQGSEA. V gave up 2 bases and J gave up 8 bases, with 15 bases separating them. There are 14 residues in the CDR3. The CDR3 bases are TGCAGCGTTGAAACAGGACTAGGGGGGGAAAAACTGTTTTTT. It translates to CSVETGLGGEKLFF.

The rearrangement links TRBV11-2 to TRBJ2-2, with D possibly TRBD2 on 5 matching bases. The V and J ends lost 5 bases and 3 bases respectively, with 19 bases between them. The CDR3 has 17 amino acids. In germline, CDR1 is SGHAT, CDR2 FQNNGV. The CDR3 sequence is CASSPDGNWRYTGELFF. DNA of the CDR3: TGTGCCAGCAGCCCCGATGGAAACTGGAGGTACACCGGGGAGCTGTTTTTT.

This clone has only a few counts. The same CDR3 also results from other DNA sequences found in this sample. This rearrangement joins TRBV19 to TRBJ1-1; 7 positions agree with TRBD1. This CDR3 is built from 15 residues. With 7 bases clipped from V and 1 base from J, the junction kept 9 bases outside the gene matches. CDR1 LNHDA and CDR2 SQIVND come from the germline V gene (reference sequence). CDR3 in DNA: TGTGCCAGTACCCGACAGGGTCTGACGAACACTGAAGCTTTCTTT. As protein: CASTRQGLTNTEAFF.

J is TRBJ2-4 and V is TRBV5-4; D may be TRBD1 (6 bases). The V gene's germline CDR1 is SGHNT and CDR2 YYREEE (reference sequence). Trimming took off 3 bases at V and 8 bases at J, with 15 bases between the two ends. CDR3 length: 14 residues. The CDR3 region has the DNA TGTGCCAGCAGCTCCCGGGACATGCAGGACATTCAGTACTTC. It codes for CASSSRDMQDIQYF.

This clone was counted a single time. This chain joins TRBV10-3 and TRBJ1-1, with D unresolved. The CDR3 is made up of 13 amino acids. V was trimmed by 0 bases and J by 11 bases, leaving 13 bases between them. Per germline, CDR1 ENHRY and CDR2 SYGVKD. The CDR3 loop is CAISESLGLEAFF. The CDR3 DNA sequence: TGTGCCATCAGTGAGTCTCTGGGCCTTGAGGCTTTCTTT.

The chain has TRBV24-1 and TRBJ2-5, with a possible D match to TRBD2 (7 bases). With 3 bases removed from V and 1 base from J, the gap between germline ends came to 11 bases. The CDR3 runs to 15 residues. From germline, CDR1 is KGHDR and CDR2 SFDVKD. The CDR3 region has the DNA TGTGCCACCAGTGATGGGGGGGCTTTCCAAGAGACCCAGTACTTC. Protein: CATSDGGAFQETQYF.

J is TRBJ1-1 and V is TRBV2, with 8 bases matching TRBD1. The junction had 6 bases not matched to a gene; V was cut back by 6 bases and J by 3 bases. The CDR3 extends over 14 amino acids. From germline, CDR1 is SNHLY and CDR2 FYNNEI. CDR3 sequence: CASRAGQGHTEAFF. The CDR3 coding sequence is TGTGCCAGCAGGGCCGGACAGGGACACACTGAAGCTTTCTTT.

The chain joins TRBV6-2 or TRBV6-3 to TRBJ2-2; maybe TRBD1 (5 bases). CDR3 size: 15 residues. The germline V gene encodes CDR1 MNHEY and CDR2 SVGEGT. Trimming removed 4 bases from V and 0 bases from J, with 9 bases in between. CDR3 sequence: CASSFGAANTGELFF. The CDR3 bases are TGTGCCAGCAGTTTTGGGGCAGCGAACACCGGGGAGCTGTTTTTT.

V and J are TRBV2 and TRBJ1-1, with TRBD1 matching over 7 bases. Germline loops: CDR1 SNHLY, CDR2 FYNNEI. Germline trimming cut 6 bases from V and 4 bases from J; bases unmatched to any gene: 11. The CDR3 contains 15 residues. In DNA form, the CDR3 reads TGTGCCAGCAGCGGTATAACGACAGGGCTCACTGAAGCTTTCTTT. Translated, it gives CASSGITTGLTEAFF.

This clone appeared once. The chain uses TRBV18 and TRBJ1-2, with TRBD1 as a possible D gene (6 bases). Trimming cost V 2 bases and J 4 bases, with 17 bases left between them. Germline values: CDR1 KGHSH, CDR2 LQKENI. The length of the CDR3 is 16 residues. CDR3 sequence (DNA): TGTGCCAGCTCACCAGACGGCGGGGGCGCCTCCTATGGCTACACCTTC. Translation gives CASSPDGGGASYGYTF.

V and J are TRBV4-2 and TRBJ1-2; D is possibly TRBD1 (5 bases). V was trimmed by 1 base and J by 5 bases, leaving 11 bases between them. Germline CDR1 is LGHNA and CDR2 is YNFKEQ. CDR3 length: 14 amino acids. This CDR3 is CASSQVTGAYGYTF. CDR3 nucleotide sequence: TGTGCCAGCAGCCAAGTAACAGGAGCGTATGGCTACACCTTC.

V gene TRBV6-2 or TRBV6-3 combines with J gene TRBJ2-3; 11 bases are a match to TRBD2. V shed 5 bases, J shed 9 bases, and the junction held 4 bases outside the gene matches. Germline V gene lookup returns CDR1 MNHEY and CDR2 SVGEGT. This CDR3 has 13 amino acids. The CDR3 protein is CASSPGTSGTQYF. The CDR3 region has the DNA TGTGCCAGCAGTCCCGGGACTAGCGGCACGCAGTATTTT.

The V and J genes are TRBV5-1 and TRBJ1-2; TRBD1 matches 7 bases. This CDR3 contains 15 residues. Germline CDR1 and CDR2: SGHRS and YFSETQ. V dropped 6 bases and J dropped 2; count of bases not matched to a gene: 10. CDR3 nucleotide sequence: TGCGCCAGCAACAGGGGATCCGATGCGAACTATGGCTACACCTTC. This gives the protein CASNRGSDANYGYTF.